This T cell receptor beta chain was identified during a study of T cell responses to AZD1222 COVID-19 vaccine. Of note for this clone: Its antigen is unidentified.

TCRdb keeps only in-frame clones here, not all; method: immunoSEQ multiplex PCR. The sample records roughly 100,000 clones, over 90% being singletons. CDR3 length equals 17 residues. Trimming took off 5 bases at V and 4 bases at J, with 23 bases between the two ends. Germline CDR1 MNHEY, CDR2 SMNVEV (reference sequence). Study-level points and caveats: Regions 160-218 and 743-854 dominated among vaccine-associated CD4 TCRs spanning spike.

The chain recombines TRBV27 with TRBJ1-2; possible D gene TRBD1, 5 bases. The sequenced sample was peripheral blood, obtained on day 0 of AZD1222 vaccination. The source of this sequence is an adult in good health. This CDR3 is CASSTHFPGETGYGYTF. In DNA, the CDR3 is TGTGCCAGCAGTACACACTTCCCAGGAGAAACAGGCTATGGCTACACCTTC.